This T cell receptor (beta chain) emerged from a study of T cell responses to AZD1222 COVID-19 vaccine. Study-level findings and limits: It should be noted that donors were predominantly white British and more often female, and clonal diversity was possibly underestimated. Just six people given AZD1222 tested seropositive at baseline. Spike-specific TCR breadth and depth were elevated following two AZD1222 doses.

CDR3 length: 13 residues. Germline CDR1 is LGHNA and CDR2 is YNFKEQ. Between the trimmed V and J ends, which lost 1 base and 5 bases, there was a span of 9 bases. Repertoires were generated with immunoSEQ multiplex PCR, while TCRdb's copy carries only in-frame clones and drops some. This sample has about 96,000 clones, with nearly 90% found just once. Comment on this clone: Antigen specificity is unknown.

The chain carries TRBV4-2 and TRBJ2-7; D remains ambiguous. Specimen: peripheral blood, collected on day 0 of AZD1222 vaccination. The TCR comes from an adult in good health. DNA for the CDR3: TGTGCCAGCAGCCAAGCTAGAGGTGACGAGCAGTACTTC. Protein: CASSQARGDEQYF.